Listed below are T cell receptor beta chains from one sample, sequenced in a study of shared clonotypes between healthy human individuals. Measured with immunoSEQ multiplex PCR; TCRdb has only the in-frame clones, and not every one. The sample records about 1.5 million clones, 98% being singletons. The material sequenced was naive CD4+ T cells sorted from blood. The receptors come from a man under 40 in good health. The conserved cysteine and the conserved F or W are not part of the CDR3 here. Each record gives: V gene, CDR3 protein.

V gene: TRBV4-3; CDR3 protein: ASSPLGGLEQF
V gene: TRBV5-1; CDR3 protein: ASSEVAVTDTQY
V gene: TRBV30; CDR3 protein: AYGQGQRQPQH
V gene: TRBV4-1; CDR3 protein: ASSVPGLINEKLF
V gene: TRBV29-1; CDR3 protein: SVDRATSGSPYEQY
V gene: TRBV19; CDR3 protein: ASSIGGAPTEAF
V gene: TRBV19; CDR3 protein: ASSIEGQGVNTGELF
V gene: TRBV28; CDR3 protein: ASGGRNTGELF
V gene: TRBV19; CDR3 protein: ASMLFLSGTGELF
V gene: TRBV4-1; CDR3 protein: ASSPPPANTIY
V gene: TRBV19; CDR3 protein: ASMLGTNTGELF
V gene: TRBV5-5; CDR3 protein: ASSSKTDQASYEQY
V gene: TRBV9; CDR3 protein: ASSVATPGPWGEQF
V gene: TRBV28; CDR3 protein: ASSLSLENQPQH
V gene: TRBV5-1; CDR3 protein: ASSLDRPDSYTDTQY
V gene: TRBV2; CDR3 protein: ASSERVQGGNTEAF
V gene: TRBV28; CDR3 protein: ASSTGSAHTDTQY
V gene: TRBV5-1; CDR3 protein: ASSIGADSRGSYEQY
V gene: TRBV11-2; CDR3 protein: ASSSSLLNTGELF
V gene: TRBV5-4; CDR3 protein: ASSLQSRTRRTDTQY
V gene: TRBV5-5; CDR3 protein: ASSIGLAGVTDTQY
V gene: TRBV19; CDR3 protein: ASSKGLAGGNNEQF
V gene: TRBV18; CDR3 protein: ASSPGQVNQPQH
V gene: TRBV18; CDR3 protein: ASSRTTEAF
V gene: TRBV5-1; CDR3 protein: ASREQGGSTDTQY
V gene: TRBV7-9; CDR3 protein: ASTPEGNEQF
V gene: TRBV10-3; CDR3 protein: AISERTSGIIYIQY
V gene: TRBV5-1; CDR3 protein: ASSLVGGRPSYEQY
V gene: TRBV5-1; CDR3 protein: ASSLAGGAFTTGETQY
V gene: TRBV4-1; CDR3 protein: ASSQVAGGTETQY
V gene: TRBV25-1; CDR3 protein: ASSDHHIPDTQY
V gene: TRBV11-3; CDR3 protein: ASSQTSGSVY
V gene: TRBV19; CDR3 protein: ASSIRMGQFNQPQH
V gene: TRBV19; CDR3 protein: ASSILAVQSTDTQY
V gene: TRBV6-5; CDR3 protein: ASSRFRESTEAF
V gene: TRBV6-5; CDR3 protein: ASSPGRGRETQY
V gene: TRBV5-1; CDR3 protein: ASSADGWKEKLF
V gene: TRBV14; CDR3 protein: ASSRDRGTYHEQY
V gene: TRBV6-6; CDR3 protein: ASSYGGTKSYEQY